The next 18 T cell receptor beta chains were all read from a single sample in a study of T cell responses to AZD1222 COVID-19 vaccine. This table comes from immunoSEQ multiplex PCR, and its TCRdb copy is limited to in-frame clones, with some not included. The data contain 150,000 or so clones, 90% to 95% of them singletons. This material consisted of peripheral blood, taken 28 days after the second AZD1222 dose. These receptors all come from an adult who received the AZD1222 COVID-19 vaccine.

The chain is built from TRBV5-1 and TRBJ2-7, with TRBD1 as a possible D gene (6 bases). Germline V CDR1 and CDR2: SGHRS, YFSETQ. The ends were cut back, 4 bases at V and 6 bases at J, with 14 bases in the middle. The CDR3 is 13 residues long. CDR3 region: CASSPTGTGEQYF. The CDR3, as DNA: TGCGCCAGCAGCCCCACAGGGACCGGCGAGCAGTACTTC. The full variable domain, with the rest looked up from reference TRBV5-1 and TRBJ2-7, is KAGVTQTPRYLIKTRGQQVTLSCSPISGHRSVSWYQQTPGQGLQFLFEYFSETQRNKGNFPGRFSGRQFSNSRSEMNVSTLELGDSALYLCASSPTGTGEQYFGPGTRLTVT.

This chain links TRBV9 with TRBJ1-2; 9 bases agree with TRBD1. The CDR3 loop spans 14 amino acids. The ends lost 0 bases at V and 8 bases at J; junction bases unmatched: 5. CDR1 and CDR2 (germline): SGDLS, YYNGEE. In DNA, the CDR3 is TGTGCCAGCAGCGTAGGGGACAGGGCCCGCGGCTACACCTTC. Amino acid sequence: CASSVGDRARGYTF.

This clone appeared once. Relative to the germline gene, one junction end is altered; a read error may explain this. The V call is TRBV7-7, the J call TRBJ2-1; 13 bases map to TRBD2. The CDR3 runs to 15 residues. CDR1 and CDR2 from the germline V gene are SSHAT and FNYEAQ (reference sequence). CDR3 protein: CASSPGTSGEWEQFF. The CDR3 DNA reads as TGTGCTAGCAGCCCCGGGACTAGCGGGGAATGGGAGCAGTTCTTC.

The CDR3 loop is CASSRGQGYGYTF. The CDR3 DNA is TGTGCCAGCAGTCGGGGCCAAGGGTATGGCTACACCTTC. This chain uses TRBV11-2 with TRBJ1-2, with D maybe TRBD1 (5 bases). V gave up 6 bases and J gave up 5 bases, with 13 bases separating them. In germline, CDR1 is SGHAT, CDR2 FQNNGV. The CDR3 length is 13 residues.

V usage is TRBV19 and J usage is TRBJ2-3, with TRBD2 matching over 7 bases. Germline lookup yields CDR1 LNHDA and CDR2 SQIVND (reference sequence). CDR3 length: 15 residues. V trimming: 3 bases; J trimming: 3 bases; junction bases outside the gene matches: 6. This CDR3 is CASSIRRELTDTQYF. The CDR3 DNA follows: TGTGCCAGTAGTATCCGGCGGGAGTTGACAGATACGCAGTATTTT.

The V gene is TRBV18, the J gene TRBJ1-5; the match to TRBD1 covers 7 bases. The CDR3 spans 15 residues. Germline V gene data show CDR1 as KGHSH and CDR2 as LQKENI. Trimming cost V 3 bases and J 2 bases; bases outside gene matches: 4. CDR3 sequence reads: CASSPRDRRNQPQHF. The CDR3 coding sequence is TGTGCCAGCTCACCGCGGGACAGACGCAATCAGCCCCAGCATTTT.

V is TRBV19 and J is TRBJ2-3; no reliable D call. V lost 3 bases to trimming and J lost 3 bases, with 1 base between them. This CDR3 has 11 residues. Germline V gives CDR1 LNHDA, CDR2 SQIVND (reference sequence). The DNA of the CDR3 is TGTGCCAGTAGTATTACAGATACGCAGTATTTT. Amino acid sequence: CASSITDTQYF.

The chain couples TRBV20-1 to TRBJ2-4, with unresolved D. With 6 bases removed from V and 4 bases from J, the gap between germline ends came to 4 bases. CDR1 DFQATT and CDR2 SNEGSKA come from the germline V gene (reference sequence). This CDR3 is 10 amino acids long. CDR3 protein: CSAEKNIQYF. The DNA for the CDR3 is TGCAGTGCGGAAAAAAACATTCAGTACTTC.

The sample holds a few counts of this clone. The sample carries other DNA sequences with the same CDR3. The V gene is TRBV7-9, the J gene TRBJ1-5; maybe TRBD1 (5 bases). Trimming took off 2 bases at V and 7 bases at J, with 9 bases between the two ends. CDR1 is SEHNR and CDR2 is FQNEAQ in the germline V gene (reference sequence). The CDR3 has 13 amino acids. CDR3 DNA sequence: TGTGCCAGCAGCTTAAACCAGGGCCAGCCCCAGCATTTT. It specifies CASSLNQGQPQHF.

The gene calls are TRBV27 and TRBJ2-3; D perhaps matches TRBD2 (6 bases). The CDR3 has 16 amino acids. Trimming removed 2 bases at V and 0 bases at J, with 12 bases between. The germline V gene encodes CDR1 MNHEY and CDR2 SMNVEV (reference sequence). DNA for the CDR3: TGTGCCAGCAGTTTACAACTAGCAGCTAGCACAGATACGCAGTATTTT. Residues: CASSLQLAASTDTQYF.

CDR3 DNA sequence: TGTGCCAGTTTCGGGACAGGGGACTCCTACGAGCAGTACTTC. This encodes CASFGTGDSYEQYF. The V gene is TRBV19, the J gene TRBJ2-7, with TRBD1 matching over 10 bases. The CDR3 runs to 14 residues. Looked up from germline, CDR1 is LNHDA and CDR2 is SQIVND (reference sequence). The ends lost 8 bases at V and 0 bases at J; junction bases unmatched: 4.

CDR3 residues: CASSSRQGAYTEAFF. CDR3 in DNA: TGTGCCAGCAGCTCAAGACAGGGGGCATATACTGAAGCTTTCTTT. The rearrangement links TRBV7-9 to TRBJ1-1, with 10 bases fitting TRBD1. Trimming removed 4 bases from V and 5 bases from J; junction bases left unmatched: 7. This CDR3 contains 15 residues. Germline assignment: CDR1 SEHNR and CDR2 FQNEAQ (reference sequence). Together with reference TRBV7-9 and TRBJ1-1, the CDR3 gives the full variable domain: DTGVSQNPRHKITKRGQNVTFRCDPISEHNRLYWYRQTLGQGPEFLTYFQNEAQLEKSRLLSDRFSAERPKGSFSTLEIQRTEQGDSAMYLCASSSRQGAYTEAFFGQGTRLTVV.

This clone was seen a handful of times. This chain uses TRBV18 with TRBJ2-7, with 9 bases that match TRBD1. Germline V gives CDR1 KGHSH, CDR2 LQKENI. This CDR3 has 16 residues. J gave up 0 bases and V 0 bases, and 3 bases lay outside the gene matches. The CDR3 DNA reads as TGTGCCAGCTCACCACCGGAGACAGGGGGCTCCTACGAGCAGTACTTC. Its translation is CASSPPETGGSYEQYF.

The DNA for the CDR3 is TGTGCCAGCAGCTTACGGTCGGGTGGATTCTCCTACAATGAGCAGTTCTTC. Its translation: CASSLRSGGFSYNEQFF. The gene calls are TRBV7-2 and TRBJ2-1; no clear D. The CDR3 loop spans 17 amino acids. Germline assignment: CDR1 SGHTA and CDR2 FQGNSA. The V end lost 2 bases, the J end lost 0 bases, and 14 bases lay between the germline ends.

The chain combines TRBV28 with TRBJ2-2; D ambiguous. The CDR3 sequence is 15 residues long. V was cut by 2 bases and J by 1 base, with 8 bases left in between. Looked up from germline, CDR1 is MDHEN and CDR2 is SYDVKM. Here the CDR3 DNA reads TGTGCCAGCAGTTTAATAAGACTGAACACCGGGGAGCTGTTTTTT. Its translation is CASSLIRLNTGELFF. The full variable domain, rest sourced from reference TRBV28 and TRBJ2-2, is DVKVTQSSRYLVKRTGEKVFLECVQDMDHENMFWYRQDPGLGLRLIYFSYDVKMKEKGDIPEGYSVSREKKERFSLILESASTNQTSMYLCASSLIRLNTGELFFGEGSRLTVL.

The chain joins TRBV9 to TRBJ2-3, with D possibly being TRBD2 (6 bases). Trimming shortened V by 3 bases and J by 2 bases, and 13 bases separated the two germline ends. CDR1 SGDLS and CDR2 YYNGEE come from the germline V gene. CDR3 length: 15 residues. In DNA, the CDR3 is TGTGCCAGCAGCGGGTCTTGGGGGGACACAGATACGCAGTATTTT. It specifies CASSGSWGDTDTQYF.

The chain combines TRBV4-2 with TRBJ2-3, with 9 nucleotides matching TRBD2. J was trimmed by 0 bases and V by 0 bases; bases with no gene match: 16. From germline, CDR1 is LGHNA and CDR2 YNFKEQ. The CDR3 loop spans 21 amino acids. This CDR3 is CASSQEWFPSGALTSTDTQYF. The CDR3 DNA reads as TGTGCCAGCAGCCAAGAATGGTTTCCTAGCGGGGCGCTGACTAGCACAGATACGCAGTATTTT.

This sequence joins TRBV6-2 or TRBV6-3 and TRBJ2-7; TRBD1 agrees at 10 bases. CDR1 is MNHEY, CDR2 SVGEGT, per germline. V lost 5 bases to trimming and J lost 4 bases; unmatched junction nucleotides: 14. CDR3 length equals 17 residues. The CDR3, as DNA: TGTGCCAGCAGTCATGAATGGAAGGGACAGGGGATTTACGAGCAGTACTTC. This codes for CASSHEWKGQGIYEQYF.